A selection of T cell receptor beta chains follows, all from one sample in a study of T cells after yellow fever vaccination. TCRdb ran MiXCR on the 5' RACE reads and lists one entry per CDR3 protein. The table records just over 300,000 distinct CDR3 sequences, around 4% of them present only once. The specimen was PBMCs, collected on the day of the yellow fever booster vaccination. Receptors originate from a man between 18 and 35 years old who received the YFV17D yellow fever vaccine. CDR3s include the opening cysteine and the closing phenylalanine or tryptophan.

TRBV20-1	TRBJ2-1	CSARRTSGDRFSYNEQFF
TRBV7-7	TRBJ2-1	CASSDLAAGGSNEQFF
TRBV7-2	TRBJ1-4	CASSFQGGREKLFF
TRBV9	TRBJ2-5	CASSAQRGVWQETQYF
TRBV6-2/TRBV6-3	TRBJ2-2	CASSPRGGHNTGELFF
TRBV7-6	TRBJ2-1	CASSPEGGSYNEQFF
TRBV5-1	TRBJ1-1	CASSSGQMNTEAFF
TRBV14	TRBJ1-1	CASSPIGDTEAFF
TRBV5-1	TRBJ1-3	CASSTRTGSGNTIYF
TRBV12-3/TRBV12-4	TRBJ1-4	CASTRTGANEKLFF
TRBV6-6	TRBJ2-1	CATAGLEYNEQFF
TRBV6-6	TRBJ2-7	CASSPDREQYF
TRBV4-2	TRBJ2-1	CASSHLGEGPEQFF
TRBV29-1	TRBJ2-1	CSVGGGEQFF
TRBV21-1	TRBJ2-1	CARGGTGTELNNEQFF
TRBV12-3/TRBV12-4	TRBJ2-4	CASSSRDREGKNIQYF
TRBV9	TRBJ2-3	CASKGAGKMGTQYF
TRBV7-8	TRBJ1-3	CASSSWRAGTHSGNTIYF
TRBV3-1	TRBJ1-6	CASSQGFPPLHF
TRBV14	TRBJ2-2	CASSQPGQFVELFF